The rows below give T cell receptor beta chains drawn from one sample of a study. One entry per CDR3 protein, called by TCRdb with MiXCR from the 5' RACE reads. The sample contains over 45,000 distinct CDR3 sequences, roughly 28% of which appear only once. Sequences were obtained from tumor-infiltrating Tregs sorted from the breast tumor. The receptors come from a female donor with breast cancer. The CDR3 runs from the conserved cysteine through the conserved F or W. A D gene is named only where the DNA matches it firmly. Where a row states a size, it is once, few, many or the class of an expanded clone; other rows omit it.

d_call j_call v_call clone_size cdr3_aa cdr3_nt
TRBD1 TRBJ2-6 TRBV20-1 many CSAPLTGGSSGANVLTF TGCAGTGCTCCCCTGACAGGGGGAAGCTCTGGGGCCAACGTCCTGACTTTC
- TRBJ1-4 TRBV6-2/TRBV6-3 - CASSPSDEKLFF TGTGCCAGCAGTCCATCTGACGAAAAACTGTTTTTT
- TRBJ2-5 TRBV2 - CASGYDGETQYF TGTGCCAGCGGTTATGACGGAGAGACCCAGTACTTC
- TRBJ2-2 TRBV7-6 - CASSIRTVNTGELFF TGTGCCAGCAGCATTAGGACGGTTAACACCGGGGAGCTGTTTTTT
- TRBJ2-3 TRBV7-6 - CASSLLAQGGTADTQYF TGTGCCAGCAGCTTATTGGCCCAGGGTGGTACCGCAGATACGCAGTATTTT
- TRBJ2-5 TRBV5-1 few CASSLRGLPQETQYF TGCGCCAGCAGCCTCAGAGGACTACCCCAAGAGACCCAGTACTTC
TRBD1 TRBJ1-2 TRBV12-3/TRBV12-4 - CASSARDSLSGF TGTGCCAGCAGTGCCCGGGACAGCTTATCCGGCTTC
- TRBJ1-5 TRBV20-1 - CSASLPPSNQPQHF TGCAGTGCTAGTCTACCTCCTAGCAATCAGCCCCAGCATTTT
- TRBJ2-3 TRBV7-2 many CASSLLDTQYF TGTGCCAGCAGCTTACTAGATACGCAGTATTTT
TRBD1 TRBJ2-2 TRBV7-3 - CANSSTGANGGELFF TGTGCCAACAGCTCTACAGGGGCAAATGGCGGGGAGCTGTTTTTT
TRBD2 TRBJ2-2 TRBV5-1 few CASSTPAGGKNTGELFF TGCGCCAGCAGCACCCCAGCGGGAGGGAAGAACACCGGGGAGCTGTTTTTT